A selection of T cell receptor beta chains follows, all from one sample in a study of T cells in Graves' hyperthyroidism and ophthalmopathy. Each CDR3 protein is one row after TCRdb ran MiXCR on the multiplex PCR reads. The data hold approximately 360,000 distinct CDR3 sequences, with about 25% observed a single time. Material: blood. The source of these receptors is a man between 50 and 59 years old with Graves' hyperthyroidism. The CDR3 runs from the conserved cysteine through the conserved F or W. The D gene is left open where the match is weak. Clone size is not always given. Where it is, it says once, few, many or a class for expanded clones.

clone_size j_call d_call cdr3_length v_call cdr3_nt cdr3_aa
NA TRBJ2-1 NA 13 TRBV11-2 TGTGCCAGCAGCCGAAATTTAGCGGTTCGGCAGTTCTTC CASSRNLAVRQFF
many TRBJ2-7 TRBD1 13 TRBV28 TGTGCCAGCACCATAGGACAGGGCTACGAGCAGTACTTC CASTIGQGYEQYF
few TRBJ2-1 NA 11 TRBV30 TGTGCCTGGAGTGTCGGCGGGAACAAGTTCTTC CAWSVGGNKFF
few TRBJ2-2 TRBD1 15 TRBV9 TGTGCCAGCAGCGCCTCGACAGGGTCCACCGGGGAGCTGTTTTTT CASSASTGSTGELFF
few TRBJ2-1 NA 15 TRBV9 TGTGCCAGCAGCGGAGGGGATACAGCTTACAATGAGCAGTTCTTC CASSGGDTAYNEQFF
NA TRBJ2-7 NA 12 TRBV29-1 TGCAGCGTTGGGGGCAGTTCCTACGAGCAGTACTTC CSVGGSSYEQYF
few TRBJ2-7 TRBD2 18 TRBV11-3 TGTGCCAGCGGCCACCTGTTAAGGGTAGCGGGAGGCCCCTACGAGCAGTACTTC CASGHLLRVAGGPYEQYF
NA TRBJ2-7 NA 13 TRBV20-1 TGCAGTGCTATGACGGACAGTACCTACGAGCTGTACTTC CSAMTDSTYELYF
NA TRBJ2-7 TRBD1 12 TRBV28 TGTGCCACAAGGACAGGGATGGTAGGGCAGTACTTC CATRTGMVGQYF
many TRBJ2-5 TRBD1 16 TRBV7-9 TGTGCCAGCAGCGGAGGACAGGGCCGCCTGGGGGAGACCCAGTACTTC CASSGGQGRLGETQYF
once TRBJ2-3 TRBD2 15 TRBV6-2/TRBV6-3 TGTGCCCGGAGGGGGGGGCGGGGGGGCACAGATACGCAGTATTTT CARRGGRGGTDTQYF
many TRBJ2-3 NA 15 TRBV7-3 TGTGCCAGCAGCTCTGGTTCGGGAGAGGCAGATACGCAGTATTTT CASSSGSGEADTQYF
NA TRBJ2-1 TRBD2 17 TRBV13 TGTGCCAGCAGCTACTACGGGACTAGCGTTTACTACAATGAGCAGTTCTTC CASSYYGTSVYYNEQFF
NA TRBJ2-6 NA 16 TRBV28 TGTGCCAGCAGCAACCAAGGGGGCTCTGGGGCCAACGTCCTGACTTTC CASSNQGGSGANVLTF
NA TRBJ2-7 TRBD2 16 TRBV7-9 TGTGCCAGCAGCCCCACAATAGCGGGAGGTCGGGGCGAGCAGTACTTC CASSPTIAGGRGEQYF
NA TRBJ2-7 TRBD1 14 TRBV19 TGTGCCAGTAGTATCGGTAGGGGGCAATACGAGCAGTACTTC CASSIGRGQYEQYF
few TRBJ1-5 TRBD1 14 TRBV6-1 TGTGCCAGCAGTGAACGGGACAGGTTTCAGCCCCAGCATTTT CASSERDRFQPQHF
few TRBJ1-2 NA 12 TRBV12-3/TRBV12-4 TGTGCCAGCAGTATCGACGAGTATGGCTACACCTTC CASSIDEYGYTF